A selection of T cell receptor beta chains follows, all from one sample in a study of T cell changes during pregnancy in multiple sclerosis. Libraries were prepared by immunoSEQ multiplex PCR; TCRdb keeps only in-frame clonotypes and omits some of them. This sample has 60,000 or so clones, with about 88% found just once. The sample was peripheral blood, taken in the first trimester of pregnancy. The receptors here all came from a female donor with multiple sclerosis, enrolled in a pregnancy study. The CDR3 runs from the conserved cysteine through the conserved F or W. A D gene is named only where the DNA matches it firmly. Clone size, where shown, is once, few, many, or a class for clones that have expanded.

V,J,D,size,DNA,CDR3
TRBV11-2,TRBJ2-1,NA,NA,TGTGCCAGCAGTCCTCTAGGGGCTAACAATGAGCAGTTCTTC,CASSPLGANNEQFF
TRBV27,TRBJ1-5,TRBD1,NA,TGTGCCAGCAGTTTCGGGACAGGGGGCGGCAATCAGCCCCAGCATTTT,CASSFGTGGGNQPQHF
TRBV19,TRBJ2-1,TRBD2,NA,TGTGCCAGTAGCCAAGGACTAGCGGGAGCCAATGAGCAGTTCTTC,CASSQGLAGANEQFF
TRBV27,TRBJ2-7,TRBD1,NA,TGTGCCAGCAGTTCAGGACAGGGGGAAGTTGAAGAGCAGTACTTC,CASSSGQGEVEEQYF
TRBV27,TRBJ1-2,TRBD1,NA,TGTGCCAGCGCACCACGGTGGGGCAGGGGGCGCGGCTACACCTTC,CASAPRWGRGRGYTF
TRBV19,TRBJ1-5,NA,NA,TGTGCCAGTAGTTTTCCCTCAGGGATAGGTGGCAATCAGCCCCAGCATTTT,CASSFPSGIGGNQPQHF
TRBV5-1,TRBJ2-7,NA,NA,TGCGCCAGCAGCCCAGGATCTTCAATGCCTTACGAGCAGTACTTC,CASSPGSSMPYEQYF
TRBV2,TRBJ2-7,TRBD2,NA,TGTGCCAGCAGGGGAGCGGGATACGGACTAGCGAAGTCCTACGAGCAGTACTTC,CASRGAGYGLAKSYEQYF
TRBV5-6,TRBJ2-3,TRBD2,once,TGTGCCAGCAGTGAGCGGGGGGGCCCAGATACGCAGTATTTT,CASSERGGPDTQYF
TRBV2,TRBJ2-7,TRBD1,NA,TGTGCAACCGAACGGGGACAGGGGGACTACGAGCAGTACTTC,CATERGQGDYEQYF
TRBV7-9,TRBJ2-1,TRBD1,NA,TGTGCCAGCAGCACTTATGAGGGACAGGGGGGGAATGAGCAGTTCTTC,CASSTYEGQGGNEQFF
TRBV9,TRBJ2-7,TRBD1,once,TGTGCCAGCAGCGTACAGGGACAGGGGGTTAAGGAGCAGTACTTC,CASSVQGQGVKEQYF
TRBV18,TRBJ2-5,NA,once,TGTGCCAGCTCACCACCAAGGGGGTCCCAAGAGACCCAGTACTTC,CASSPPRGSQETQYF
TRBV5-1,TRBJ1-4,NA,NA,TGCGCCAGCAGCCGAGAATCAGGGAAACTGTTTTTT,CASSRESGKLFF
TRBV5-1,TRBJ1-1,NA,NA,TGCGCCAGCGGTTTCAACGGGAACACTGAAGCTTTCTTT,CASGFNGNTEAFF
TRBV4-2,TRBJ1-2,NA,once,TGTGCCAGCAGCCAAGGGTCGGCGGATAACTATGGCTACACCTTC,CASSQGSADNYGYTF